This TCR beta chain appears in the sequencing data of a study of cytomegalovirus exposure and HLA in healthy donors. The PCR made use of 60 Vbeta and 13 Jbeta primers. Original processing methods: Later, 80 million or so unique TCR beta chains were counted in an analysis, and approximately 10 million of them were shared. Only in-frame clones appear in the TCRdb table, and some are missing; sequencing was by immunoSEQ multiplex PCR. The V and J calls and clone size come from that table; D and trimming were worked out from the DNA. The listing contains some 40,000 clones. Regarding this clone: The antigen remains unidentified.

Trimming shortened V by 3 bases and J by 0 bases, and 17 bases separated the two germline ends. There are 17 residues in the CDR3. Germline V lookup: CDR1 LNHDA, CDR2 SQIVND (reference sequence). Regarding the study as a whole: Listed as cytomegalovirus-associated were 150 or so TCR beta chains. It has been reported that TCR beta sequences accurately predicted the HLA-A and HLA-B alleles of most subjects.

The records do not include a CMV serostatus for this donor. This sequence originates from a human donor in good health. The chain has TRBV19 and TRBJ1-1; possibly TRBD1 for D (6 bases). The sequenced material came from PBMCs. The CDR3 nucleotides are TGTGCCAGTAGTATGGGTGCCTGGGCAGGGGTGAACACTGAAGCTTTCTTT. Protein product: CASSMGAWAGVNTEAFF.